Presented here are 18 T cell receptor beta chains from one specimen sequenced in a study of shared clonotypes between healthy human individuals. Only in-frame clones appear in the TCRdb table, and some are missing; sequencing was by immunoSEQ multiplex PCR. The sample lists over 95,000 clones; around two thirds were seen once. Sequenced: memory CD8+ T cells sorted from blood. The sample's subset: CD45RO+ cells pooled with CCR7-negative TemRA cells. The receptors stem from a woman in her 30s in good health.

This clone was seen once. The rearrangement links TRBV7-9 to TRBJ2-2, with 8 bases aligning to TRBD1. The CDR3 has 15 amino acids. The germline gives CDR1 SEHNR, CDR2 FQNEAQ (reference sequence). The V and J ends lost 5 bases and 6 bases, in that order; junction bases with no gene match: 8. The CDR3 bases are TGTGCCAGCAGCCAAAGGGACAGGTTTTCCGGGGAGCTGTTTTTT. It translates to CASSQRDRFSGELFF. The full variable domain, completed using reference TRBV7-9 and TRBJ2-2, is DTGVSQNPRHKITKRGQNVTFRCDPISEHNRLYWYRQTLGQGPEFLTYFQNEAQLEKSRLLSDRFSAERPKGSFSTLEIQRTEQGDSAMYLCASSQRDRFSGELFFGEGSRLTVL.

The V call is TRBV15, the J call TRBJ2-5, with a tentative D call TRBD1 (7 bases). The J call may be faulty, since TRBJ2-7 better matches the DNA end. The CDR3 is 16 amino acids. Germline CDR1 is LNHNV and CDR2 is YYDKDF (reference sequence). CDR3 in DNA: TGTGCCACCAGCAGGGGGTCGGGGGACAGTTCCTACGAGCAGTACTTC. Translation: CATSRGSGDSSYEQYF.

The chain carries TRBV2 and TRBJ2-3; 11 bases align to TRBD1. The V gene end was trimmed by 5 bases and the J gene end by 3 bases; junction bases not matched to a gene: 7. CDR1 SNHLY and CDR2 FYNNEI come from the germline V gene. CDR3 size: 16 residues. In DNA form, the CDR3 reads TGTGCCAGCAGTAGAAGGGGACAGGGGGGAACAGATACGCAGTATTTT. As protein: CASSRRGQGGTDTQYF.

The gene calls are TRBV11-2 and TRBJ2-5; D unresolved. Trimming left V 3 bases short and J 3 bases short, with 8 bases between. Germline V gene lookup returns CDR1 SGHAT and CDR2 FQNNGV. The CDR3 has 13 residues. The CDR3, as DNA: TGTGCCAGCAGCTTCCGATCCAAAGAGACCCAGTACTTC. Translated, it gives CASSFRSKETQYF.

V is TRBV6-4 and J is TRBJ2-6; maybe TRBD1 (6 bases). Germline CDR1 and CDR2: MRHNA and SNTAGT. There are 16 residues in the CDR3. V dropped 0 bases and J dropped 1 base, with 7 bases sitting between them. The CDR3 is CASSDSRGSGANVLTF. CDR3 DNA sequence: TGTGCCAGCAGTGACTCGAGGGGGTCTGGGGCCAACGTCCTGACTTTC.

This clone appeared a few times. This rearrangement joins TRBV13 to TRBJ2-7, with TRBD1 matching over 11 bases. This CDR3 has 14 residues. With V trimmed by 3 bases and J by 3 bases, 1 base remained unmatched. The germline CDR1 and CDR2 sequences are PRHDT and FYEKMQ (reference sequence). The DNA of the CDR3 is TGTGCCAGCAGCTTGGGACAGGGGGGCTACGAGCAGTACTTC. Its protein product is CASSLGQGGYEQYF.

This chain links TRBV6-6 with TRBJ2-1; the match to TRBD2 covers 7 bases. This CDR3 is built from 16 residues. The ends lost 0 bases at V and 9 bases at J; junction bases unmatched: 11. Germline V CDR1 and CDR2: MNHNY, SVGAGI (reference sequence). This CDR3 reads CASSYSRAGRAPEQFF. The DNA for the CDR3 is TGTGCCAGCAGTTACTCGAGAGCGGGAAGAGCTCCTGAGCAGTTCTTC.

This clone has only one observation. The V call is TRBV4-1, the J call TRBJ2-2; D may be TRBD1 (5 bases). The V end was cut by 4 bases, the J end by 1 base, with 13 bases between. This CDR3 contains 16 residues. Germline lookup yields CDR1 MGHRA and CDR2 YSYEKL. CDR3 coding DNA: TGCGCCAGCAGCCCCCCAAGGGGAATGAACACCGGGGAGCTGTTTTTT. Its protein is CASSPPRGMNTGELFF.

This clone was seen at least ten times. V gene TRBV2 combines with J gene TRBJ2-7, with D possibly TRBD2 on 5 matching bases. V shed 5 bases and J shed 7 bases, with 15 bases lying between them. The germline V gene has CDR1 SNHLY and CDR2 FYNNEI. The CDR3 extends over 13 amino acids. In nucleotides, the CDR3 is TGTGCCAGCAGTTCCGGACTTCTCGGGGAGCAGTACTTC. It codes for CASSSGLLGEQYF.

This clone was counted a few times. CDR3 residues: CASSRAGDANTGELFF. CDR3 nucleotides: TGTGCCAGCAGTAGGGCGGGAGACGCGAACACCGGGGAGCTGTTTTTT. This chain connects TRBV2 to TRBJ2-2; 7 nucleotides align to TRBD2. Unmatched junction bases numbered 6, after V lost 5 bases and J lost 0 bases. The CDR3 has 16 amino acids. Per the germline V gene, CDR1 is SNHLY and CDR2 is FYNNEI. The whole variable domain, remainder taken from reference TRBV2 and TRBJ2-2, is EPEVTQTPSHQVTQMGQEVILRCVPISNHLYFYWYRQILGQKVEFLVSFYNNEISEKSEIFDDQFSVERPDGSNFTLKIRSTKLEDSAMYFCASSRAGDANTGELFFGEGSRLTVL.

The chain joins TRBV4-1 to TRBJ1-6, with 7 bases fitting TRBD1. The CDR3 is 17 residues long. In germline, CDR1 is MGHRA, CDR2 YSYEKL. V shed 0 bases and J 10 bases; nucleotides not matched to a gene: 12. CDR3 coding DNA: TGCGCCAGCAGCCAAGATCCCCGACAGGGAGGTAACTCACCCCTCCACTTT. This encodes CASSQDPRQGGNSPLHF.

This clone came up a few times. V is TRBV6-6 and J is TRBJ2-1; D tentatively reads TRBD1 or TRBD2 (5 bases each). This CDR3 spans 14 amino acids. Germline lookup yields CDR1 MNHNY and CDR2 SVGAGI (reference sequence). The germline V and J ends were trimmed by 8 bases and 0 bases, with 11 bases remaining between them. CDR3 nucleotides: TGTGCCAGCTATGGGGGTAGCTCCTACAATGAGCAGTTCTTC. It is translated as CASYGGSSYNEQFF.

This clone has only a few counts. The rearrangement joins TRBV28 to TRBJ1-3; D is undetermined. Germline V gives CDR1 MDHEN, CDR2 SYDVKM. V was clipped by 6 bases and J by 0 bases, with 12 bases between them. The CDR3 has 15 amino acids. The CDR3 loop reads CASSRMSLSGNTIYF. In DNA, the CDR3 is TGTGCCAGCAGCAGAATGAGCCTCTCTGGAAACACCATATATTTT.

The DNA of the CDR3 is TGTGCCAGCAGTGAAGGGACGGGAGGGGGAACCTACGAGCAGTACTTC. It is translated as CASSEGTGGGTYEQYF. The gene calls are TRBV6-1 and TRBJ2-7; 8 bases agree with TRBD2. CDR1 MNHNS and CDR2 SASEGT come from the germline V gene. CDR3 length: 16 residues. Unmatched junction bases numbered 7, after V lost 1 base and J lost 2 bases.

In its sample, this clone was seen many times. The CDR3 DNA follows: TGTGCCAGCAGTGACGAGTCTAGCGGGAGTACCGGGGAGCTGTTTTTT. It yields the protein CASSDESSGSTGELFF. The J gene is TRBJ2-2, the V gene TRBV6-4; 10 nucleotides align to TRBD2. There are 16 residues in the CDR3. V lost 2 bases and J lost 5; bases outside the gene matches: 5. The germline V gene has CDR1 MRHNA and CDR2 SNTAGT.

In DNA, the CDR3 is TGTGCCAGCAGCCACGACAGGGCCCGGGGTGAAAAACTGTTTTTT. It codes for CASSHDRARGEKLFF. The gene calls are TRBV5-8 and TRBJ1-4; TRBD1 matches 7 bases. V dropped 4 bases and J dropped 7; count of bases not matched to a gene: 10. This CDR3 contains 15 residues. In germline, CDR1 is SGHTS, CDR2 YDEGEE.

This clone turned up a few times. The rearrangement uses TRBV13 and TRBJ1-2; 7 bases are shared with TRBD1. V was pared by 5 bases and J by 2 bases, with 8 bases of the junction left unmatched. CDR1 is PRHDT, CDR2 FYEKMQ, per germline (reference sequence). This CDR3 is 15 amino acids long. This chain's CDR3 is CASSTRRTGNYGYTF. Here the CDR3 DNA reads TGTGCCAGCAGCACCAGAAGGACAGGCAACTATGGCTACACCTTC.

V is TRBV28 and J is TRBJ1-4; D remains unclear. The CDR3 sequence is 15 residues long. CDR1 and CDR2 from the germline V gene are MDHEN and SYDVKM. Deletions cut 4 bases from V and 3 bases from J, with 12 bases between. This CDR3 reads CASSWSKQPNEKLFF. The DNA of the CDR3 is TGTGCCAGCAGTTGGTCTAAGCAGCCTAATGAAAAACTGTTTTTT.